This entry lists 24 T cell receptor beta chains sequenced from one sample in a study of blood T cells in healthy people across ages. A second PCR, run for roughly 6 to 11 cycles, used a sample-barcoded 5' primer plus a J-beta primer mix. One entry per CDR3 protein results from TCRdb running MiXCR on the 5' RACE reads. The table shows around 900,000 distinct CDR3 sequences, with roughly half occurring only once. Input material: blood. The origin of the receptors is an older woman in good health.

In this sample, this clonotype turned up a few times. This chain links TRBV4-1 with TRBJ2-7, with 9 nucleotides matching TRBD2. V lost 0 bases to trimming and J lost 0 bases; unmatched junction nucleotides: 9. From germline, CDR1 is MGHRA and CDR2 YSYEKL. This CDR3 is 18 amino acids long. CDR3 in amino acids: CASSQDMGLAGPSYEQYF. The CDR3 region has the DNA TGCGCCAGCAGCCAAGATATGGGGCTAGCGGGACCCTCCTACGAGCAGTACTTC.

This clonotype was seen a few times. The chain links TRBV19 to TRBJ1-6, with 7 bases identical to TRBD1. The V and J ends lost 3 bases and 10 bases, in that order; junction bases with no gene match: 6. The germline CDR1 and CDR2 sequences are LNHDA and SQIVND (reference sequence). The CDR3 contains 14 residues. CDR3 loop: CASSIDRVYSPLHF. Written as DNA, the CDR3 is TGTGCCAGTAGTATCGACAGGGTCTACTCACCCCTCCACTTT.

The V call is TRBV29-1, the J call TRBJ2-5; TRBD1 aligns across 7 bases. Per germline, CDR1 SQVTM and CDR2 ANQGSEA. Germline trimming cut 8 bases from V and 11 bases from J; bases unmatched to any gene: 17. The CDR3 is made up of 13 amino acids. CDR3 residues: CSLGDGTANEQYF. CDR3 nucleotide sequence: TGCAGCTTAGGTGACGGGACAGCCAATGAGCAGTACTTC.

The V call is TRBV28, the J call TRBJ2-3, with 10 bases matching TRBD2. V dropped 4 bases and J dropped 2; count of bases not matched to a gene: 6. Per germline, CDR1 MDHEN and CDR2 SYDVKM. The CDR3 is 16 amino acids. CDR3 protein: CASSSGTSEDTDTQYF. CDR3 DNA: TGTGCCAGCAGTTCTGGGACTAGCGAGGACACAGATACGCAGTATTTT.

This clonotype was seen only a few times. This chain links TRBV18 with TRBJ1-2; D is unresolved. Germline CDR1 and CDR2: KGHSH and LQKENI. The CDR3 extends over 14 amino acids. Between the trimmed V and J ends, which lost 2 bases and 4 bases, there was a span of 11 bases. The CDR3 sequence is CASSPGQDVYGYTF. The CDR3 region has the DNA TGTGCCAGCTCACCAGGCCAGGATGTCTATGGCTACACCTTC.

The sample holds a few counts of this clonotype. This chain links TRBV29-1 with TRBJ2-5; 7 positions agree with TRBD1. Germline-derived CDR1 and CDR2 are SQVTM and ANQGSEA. CDR3 length: 13 residues. The ends lost 0 bases at V and 5 bases at J; junction bases unmatched: 3. CDR3 loop: CSVEETGVETQYF. The CDR3 coding sequence is TGCAGCGTTGAAGAAACAGGGGTCGAGACCCAGTACTTC.

V gene TRBV7-2 combines with J gene TRBJ2-5; 13 bases fit TRBD2. The CDR3 covers 17 residues. Per the germline V gene, CDR1 is SGHTA and CDR2 is FQGNSA. The V and J ends lost 5 bases and 4 bases, in that order; junction bases with no gene match: 10. CDR3 in amino acids: CASSLGLAGIVGETQYF. The CDR3, as DNA: TGTGCCAGCAGCCTGGGACTAGCGGGAATAGTGGGAGAGACCCAGTACTTC.

The chain links TRBV7-9 to TRBJ2-7, with D maybe TRBD2 (7 bases). The CDR3 runs 16 residues. Germline assignment: CDR1 SEHNR and CDR2 FQNEAQ (reference sequence). V was cut by 2 bases and J by 4 bases, with 18 bases left in between. CDR3 bases: TGTGCCAGCAGCTTACTAGGGGGGACTACAGAATACGAGCAGTACTTC. Protein product: CASSLLGGTTEYEQYF.

J is TRBJ2-1 and V is TRBV12-3 or TRBV12-4, with TRBD1 matching over 7 bases. The CDR3 spans 14 residues. Trimming removed 6 bases from V and 4 bases from J; junction bases left unmatched: 6. CDR3 nucleotide sequence: TGTGCCAGCAGCCCAATGGGACAGTACAATGAGCAGTTCTTC. Protein: CASSPMGQYNEQFF.

The J gene is TRBJ1-2, the V gene TRBV5-1, with D perhaps TRBD1 (5 bases). The germline V gene has CDR1 SGHRS and CDR2 YFSETQ. V dropped 1 base and J dropped 9 bases, with 19 bases sitting between them. CDR3 size: 15 residues. CDR3: CASSLLGVSMGSYTF. The CDR3 nucleotides are TGCGCCAGCAGCTTGTTGGGGGTATCGATGGGCAGCTACACCTTC.

This clonotype came up once. The V call is TRBV9, the J call TRBJ2-2, with D perhaps TRBD2 (5 bases). Germline V gives CDR1 SGDLS, CDR2 YYNGEE. The CDR3 has 15 residues. V was shortened by 0 bases and J by 2 bases, with 8 bases between the two germline ends. CDR3 residues: CASSVAPSNTGELFF. CDR3 in DNA: TGTGCCAGCAGCGTAGCCCCTAGCAACACCGGGGAGCTGTTTTTT.

This chain links TRBV7-9 with TRBJ1-2; D uncertain. Germline V gives CDR1 SEHNR, CDR2 FQNEAQ (reference sequence). With 0 bases removed from V and 2 bases from J, the gap between germline ends came to 10 bases. The CDR3 loop spans 15 amino acids. The CDR3 region is CASSLAMGANYGYTF. DNA for the CDR3: TGTGCCAGCAGCTTAGCGATGGGCGCCAACTATGGCTACACCTTC.

The gene calls are TRBV20-1 and TRBJ2-3, with 8 bases aligning to TRBD2. The V gene's germline CDR1 is DFQATT and CDR2 SNEGSKA (reference sequence). V dropped 0 bases and J dropped 3; count of bases not matched to a gene: 11. The CDR3 length is 17 residues. CDR3 nucleotides: TGCAGTGCTAGAGACTACGTTCGGGGGGGCGCGACAGATACGCAGTATTTT. It translates to CSARDYVRGGATDTQYF.

This chain joins TRBV10-2 and TRBJ2-3; D gene uncertain. The V gene lost 8 bases and the J gene lost 5 bases, with 14 bases spanning the gap. The CDR3 length is 13 residues. The germline CDR1 and CDR2 sequences are WSHSY and SAAADI. As DNA, the CDR3 is TGCGCCAGCGGGGATAGCCCCAAAGATACGCAGTATTTT. This codes for CASGDSPKDTQYF.

The V call is TRBV10-2, the J call TRBJ2-3; 8 bases fit TRBD2. V lost 7 bases, J lost 7 bases, and 10 bases stayed unmatched. In germline, CDR1 is WSHSY, CDR2 SAAADI. The CDR3 is made up of 14 amino acids. CDR3 nucleotides: TGCGCCAGCATTCAAAGCGGGAGAGGATATACGCAGTATTTT. Protein sequence: CASIQSGRGYTQYF.

The CDR3 region has the DNA TGTGCCAGCAGTGACCAAACTCTTTCTAGCGGGCGAGTGGCGTTCTTC. This translates into CASSDQTLSSGRVAFF. The chain joins TRBV25-1 to TRBJ2-1; TRBD2 agrees at 8 bases. Germline lookup yields CDR1 MGHDK and CDR2 SYGVNS. V gave up 3 bases and J gave up 15 bases; unmatched junction bases: 19. The CDR3 loop spans 16 amino acids. Filled out from reference TRBV25-1 and TRBJ2-1, the complete variable domain reads EADIYQTPRYLVIGTGKKITLECSQTMGHDKMYWYQQDPGMELHLIHYSYGVNSTEKGDLSSESTVSRIRTEHFPLTLESARPSHTSQYLCASSDQTLSSGRVAFFGPGTRLTVL.

The chain employs TRBV12-3 or TRBV12-4 and TRBJ2-3; D is perhaps TRBD2 (6 bases). The CDR3 consists of 14 residues. Trimming cost V 7 bases and J 3 bases, with 14 bases left between them. The CDR3 bases are TGTGCCAGCAATGTAGCAGGAGGGACAGATACGCAGTATTTT. Translation gives CASNVAGGTDTQYF.

This clonotype was counted ten times or more. The chain is built from TRBV5-1 and TRBJ2-1; D gene unclear. Germline CDR1 reads SGHRS; CDR2 reads YFSETQ. Trimming left V 0 bases short and J 6 bases short, with 7 bases between. The CDR3 extends over 13 amino acids. In DNA form, the CDR3 reads TGCGCCAGCAGCTTGGCCCTCAGCAATGAGCAGTTCTTC. Translating gives CASSLALSNEQFF.

The V call is TRBV15, the J call TRBJ2-7; TRBD2 matches 13 bases. Trimming at V came to 2 bases and at J to 2 bases, leaving 3 bases not matched to a gene. CDR1 is LNHNV, CDR2 YYDKDF, per germline (reference sequence). The CDR3 is made up of 16 amino acids. CDR3 in amino acids: CATSRRGLAGAYEQYF. The DNA for the CDR3 is TGTGCCACCAGCAGAAGAGGACTAGCGGGAGCCTACGAGCAGTACTTC.

Only a few counts were recorded for this clonotype. The rearrangement joins TRBV14 to TRBJ2-5; D is unresolved. Trimming shortened V by 0 bases and J by 0 bases, and 11 bases separated the two germline ends. The germline gives CDR1 SGHDN, CDR2 FVKESK. The CDR3 loop spans 16 amino acids. For the CDR3, the DNA is TGTGCCAGCAGCCAAGATAAGGACGGTGACCAAGAGACCCAGTACTTC. It translates to CASSQDKDGDQETQYF.

The chain couples TRBV6-6 to TRBJ1-1; D ambiguous. CDR3 length equals 13 residues. V dropped 5 bases and J dropped 2 bases, with 9 bases sitting between them. Germline V gene data show CDR1 as MNHNY and CDR2 as SVGAGI (reference sequence). This chain's CDR3 is CASSKEYNTEAFF. CDR3 DNA: TGTGCCAGCAGTAAAGAATATAACACTGAAGCTTTCTTT.

The rearrangement uses TRBV4-3 and TRBJ2-3, with 7 bases that match TRBD2. Germline V gives CDR1 LGHNA, CDR2 YSLEER. J was trimmed by 4 bases and V by 0 bases; bases with no gene match: 4. This CDR3 has 15 residues. CDR3 in amino acids: CASSQEALAADTQYF. CDR3 DNA sequence: TGCGCCAGCAGCCAAGAGGCCCTAGCGGCAGATACGCAGTATTTT.

This clonotype was observed a handful of times. This chain uses TRBV20-1 with TRBJ2-7, with TRBD2 matching over 11 bases. CDR3 length: 14 amino acids. Germline values: CDR1 DFQATT, CDR2 SNEGSKA (reference sequence). V was pared by 4 bases and J by 2 bases, with 4 bases of the junction left unmatched. This CDR3 is CSATRLAGPYEQYF. CDR3 coding DNA: TGCAGTGCTACCCGACTAGCGGGACCCTACGAGCAGTACTTC.

This clonotype was seen only once. This may arise from a read error, as a much more abundant clone is one base away. The genes are TRBV7-6 and TRBJ2-5, with TRBD2 matching 14 bases. The J segment lost 11 bases and the V segment lost 8 bases, leaving 13 bases of the junction unmatched. Germline V lookup: CDR1 SGHVS, CDR2 FNYEAQ. The CDR3 totals 15 residues. This CDR3 is CASGTGLAGEAEQYF. The CDR3 DNA reads as TGTGCCAGCGGCACGGGACTAGCGGGAGAAGCTGAGCAGTACTTC.